This entry lists 28 T cell receptor beta chains sequenced from one sample in a study of blood T cell repertoires in COVID-19. The method was immunoSEQ multiplex PCR; TCRdb's version includes in-frame clones alone and lacks a portion of them. The sample gives about 280,000 clones, roughly 90% of which show up once; about 2.2% is in the top ten. Material: peripheral blood. The receptors here all came from a woman in her 50s who had recovered from COVID-19.

This clone was recorded a few times. J is TRBJ2-7 and V is TRBV6-5, with TRBD2 identical over 10 bases. CDR1 is MNHEY and CDR2 is SVGAGI in the germline V gene. CDR3 length: 15 amino acids. V lost 0 bases to trimming and J lost 3 bases; unmatched junction nucleotides: 2. As DNA, the CDR3 is TGTGCCAGCAGTTACTCCTCTAGCGGGAGCTACGAGCAGTACTTC. The encoded protein is CASSYSSSGSYEQYF.

V is TRBV7-9 and J is TRBJ1-4, with a weak D call TRBD1 (5 bases). V lost 1 base and J 5 bases, leaving 8 bases between the germline ends. Germline CDR1 SEHNR, CDR2 FQNEAQ (reference sequence). This CDR3 region has 14 residues. CDR3 DNA sequence: TGTGCCAGCAGCTTAGAGGCAGGGAATGAAAAACTGTTTTTT. As protein: CASSLEAGNEKLFF.

V usage is TRBV11-2 and J usage is TRBJ1-3; D is uncertain. The CDR3 spans 17 residues. Trimming removed 0 bases from V and 0 bases from J, with 12 bases in between. Germline V CDR1 and CDR2: SGHAT, FQNNGV. The CDR3 nucleotides read TGTGCCAGCAGCTTAGATCCCCCGAGCTACTCTGGAAACACCATATATTTT. It specifies CASSLDPPSYSGNTIYF.

This clone was detected only a few times. The V call is TRBV30, the J call TRBJ1-4; no reliable D call. The V gene lost 2 bases and the J gene lost 5 bases, with 12 bases spanning the gap. The CDR3 extends over 14 amino acids. Germline assignment: CDR1 GTSNPN and CDR2 SVGIG (reference sequence). CDR3 sequence: CAWSLGRVNEKLFF. As DNA, the CDR3 is TGTGCCTGGAGTCTAGGGCGGGTGAATGAAAAACTGTTTTTT.

The chain is built from TRBV5-1 and TRBJ2-7; TRBD2 might be the D (5 bases). The V and J ends lost 4 bases and 1 base respectively, with 21 bases between them. This CDR3 is 17 amino acids long. The germline V gene has CDR1 SGHRS and CDR2 YFSETQ. CDR3 in DNA: TGCGCCAGCAGCGATAAGATTGGCGGGTCAATTTCCTACGAGCAGTACTTC. Translating it yields CASSDKIGGSISYEQYF. Based on the CDR3 plus reference TRBV5-1 and TRBJ2-7, the full variable domain is KAGVTQTPRYLIKTRGQQVTLSCSPISGHRSVSWYQQTPGQGLQFLFEYFSETQRNKGNFPGRFSGRQFSNSRSEMNVSTLELGDSALYLCASSDKIGGSISYEQYFGPGTRLTVT.

The chain has TRBV7-9 and TRBJ1-1; D gene ambiguous. This CDR3 is built from 14 residues. The germline V gene encodes CDR1 SEHNR and CDR2 FQNEAQ (reference sequence). V dropped 5 bases and J dropped 1 base, with 11 bases sitting between them. The CDR3 protein is CASSPPEGNTEAFF. CDR3 bases: TGTGCCAGCAGCCCACCCGAGGGGAACACTGAAGCTTTCTTT.

CDR3 sequence: CASSYSIGSGRYEQYF. CDR3 in DNA: TGTGCCAGCAGTTACTCGATAGGTAGCGGTCGCTACGAGCAGTACTTC. The chain carries TRBV6-5 and TRBJ2-7; tentative D call: TRBD2 (6 bases). V lost 0 bases and J lost 3, with 15 bases in between. From germline, CDR1 is MNHEY and CDR2 SVGAGI. This CDR3 region has 16 residues.

V is TRBV18 and J is TRBJ2-1; D is uncertain. Germline loops: CDR1 KGHSH, CDR2 LQKENI. V was cut by 3 bases and J by 5 bases, with 11 bases left in between. The CDR3 has 14 amino acids. The chain's CDR3 is CASSPKARDNEQFF. CDR3 in DNA: TGTGCCAGCTCACCGAAGGCTCGGGACAATGAGCAGTTCTTC.

The J gene is TRBJ1-2, the V gene TRBV6-5, with 8 nucleotides matching TRBD1. The junction had 6 bases not matched to a gene; V was cut back by 5 bases and J by 1 base. The CDR3 totals 15 residues. The germline V gene encodes CDR1 MNHEY and CDR2 SVGAGI. The CDR3, as DNA: TGTGCCAGCAGTCCCCGGGACAGGAATAACTATGGCTACACCTTC. Encoded protein: CASSPRDRNNYGYTF.

The chain carries TRBV2 and TRBJ1-1; no clear D. V gave up 4 bases and J gave up 1 base, with 7 bases separating them. CDR1 SNHLY and CDR2 FYNNEI come from the germline V gene. The CDR3 is 13 amino acids. For the CDR3, the DNA is TGTGCCAGCAGTGCCCAGCGGAACACTGAAGCTTTCTTT. Translated, it gives CASSAQRNTEAFF.

This chain links TRBV5-6 with TRBJ1-2; TRBD1 matches 7 bases. This CDR3 has 13 amino acids. Losses at the gene ends were 4 bases for V and 4 bases for J; bases not matched to a gene: 4. Germline CDR1 reads SGHDT; CDR2 reads YYEEEE. CDR3 residues: CASSQDRSYGYTF. Written as DNA, the CDR3 is TGTGCCAGCAGCCAGGACAGGTCCTATGGCTACACCTTC.

V is TRBV5-4 and J is TRBJ1-1; D remains unclear. The germline gives CDR1 SGHNT, CDR2 YYREEE (reference sequence). V lost 0 bases and J lost 1, with 10 bases in between. This CDR3 comprises 15 residues. The CDR3 region has the DNA TGTGCCAGCAGCTTGGCCGGGGTCGGGAACACTGAAGCTTTCTTT. Protein: CASSLAGVGNTEAFF.

V usage is TRBV15 and J usage is TRBJ1-2; D perhaps matches TRBD1 (5 bases). Germline CDR1 reads LNHNV; CDR2 reads YYDKDF (reference sequence). The CDR3 consists of 15 residues. V was trimmed by 0 bases and J by 5 bases, leaving 13 bases between them. The CDR3 sequence: CATSRDLDRGYGYTF. CDR3 nucleotide sequence: TGTGCCACCAGCAGAGATCTAGACCGGGGGTATGGCTACACCTTC.

The V gene is TRBV29-1, the J gene TRBJ1-4; D might be TRBD1 (5 bases). Germline values: CDR1 SQVTM, CDR2 ANQGSEA. The CDR3 totals 14 residues. V lost 4 bases to trimming and J lost 8 bases, with 17 bases between them. The CDR3 spells CSVGFRGNGEKLFF. CDR3 sequence (DNA): TGCAGCGTTGGGTTTCGGGGGAACGGGGAAAAACTGTTTTTT.

V usage is TRBV27 and J usage is TRBJ1-1; a possible D gene is TRBD1 (5 bases). This CDR3 has 14 amino acids. Trimming cost V 5 bases and J 7 bases, with 17 bases left between them. The germline gives CDR1 MNHEY, CDR2 SMNVEV (reference sequence). DNA for the CDR3: TGTGCCAGCAGTCGGGGGAGTCGGATCGGTGAAGCTTTCTTT. As protein: CASSRGSRIGEAFF.

The J gene is TRBJ2-7, the V gene TRBV24-1; 8 nucleotides agree with TRBD2. Trimming took 4 bases from V and 4 from J; bases not matched to a gene: 11. CDR3 length equals 16 residues. The germline V gene has CDR1 KGHDR and CDR2 SFDVKD. CDR3 sequence (DNA): TGTGCCACCAGTGACCATACTAGCGGAGCCCCTTACGAGCAGTACTTC. Protein: CATSDHTSGAPYEQYF.

This clone appeared once. The V and J genes are TRBV7-9 and TRBJ1-4; 7 bases agree with TRBD1. CDR1 is SEHNR, CDR2 FQNEAQ, per germline (reference sequence). V was clipped by 9 bases and J by 11 bases; unmatched bases: 9. The CDR3 runs to 12 residues. The CDR3 region has the DNA TGTGCCAGTGGGGACAGTGCCGTCAAACTGTTTTTT. Protein: CASGDSAVKLFF.

The V and J genes are TRBV28 and TRBJ2-7, with D perhaps TRBD2 (5 bases). V was shortened by 3 bases and J by 3 bases, with 12 bases between the two germline ends. Germline-derived CDR1 and CDR2 are MDHEN and SYDVKM. This CDR3 is built from 14 residues. In nucleotides, the CDR3 is TGTGCCAGCAGTTTCCCGGGGTCTAACTACGAGCAGTACTTC. Its protein product is CASSFPGSNYEQYF.

The V and J genes are TRBV12-5 and TRBJ1-5, with D perhaps TRBD1 (5 bases). V was shortened by 5 bases and J by 4 bases, with 12 bases between the two germline ends. Germline V gene sequence: CDR1 LGHNT, CDR2 FRNRAP. The CDR3 runs to 14 residues. The CDR3 reads CASGPGVGNQPQHF. CDR3 DNA sequence: TGTGCTAGTGGTCCGGGGGTAGGTAATCAGCCCCAGCATTTT. The variable domain in full, with the rest retrieved from reference TRBV12-5 and TRBJ1-5, is DARVTQTPRHKVTEMGQEVTMRCQPILGHNTVFWYRQTMMQGLELLAYFRNRAPLDDSGMPKDRFSAEMPDATLATLKIQPSEPRDSAVYFCASGPGVGNQPQHFGDGTRLSIL.

V is TRBV3-1 (or the pseudogene TRBV3-2) and J is TRBJ1-2; no definite D call. Per germline, CDR1 LGHDT and CDR2 YNNKEL (reference sequence). The CDR3 totals 12 residues. V lost 4 bases and J lost 8, with 11 bases in between. CDR3 in DNA: TGTGCCAGCAGCCGTACCCCCGAGGGCTACACCTTC. Protein sequence: CASSRTPEGYTF.

This chain joins TRBV7-9 and TRBJ2-3, with a possible D match to TRBD2 (6 bases). CDR1 and CDR2 (germline): SEHNR, FQNEAQ (reference sequence). The CDR3 runs to 14 residues. The V gene lost 8 bases and the J gene lost 1 base, with 13 bases spanning the gap. This chain's CDR3 is CASDGRGRTDTQYF. The CDR3 DNA sequence: TGTGCCAGCGACGGGCGGGGTCGCACAGATACGCAGTATTTT.

The V and J genes are TRBV2 and TRBJ2-7; D possibly corresponds to TRBD2 (5 bases). The CDR3 runs 15 residues. The V gene's germline CDR1 is SNHLY and CDR2 FYNNEI. V lost 4 bases and J lost 3, with 16 bases in between. CDR3 amino acids: CASSATEDGNYEQYF. The CDR3 nucleotides are TGTGCCAGCAGTGCAACCGAAGACGGGAACTACGAGCAGTACTTC. Variable domain in full (rest from reference TRBV2 and TRBJ2-7): EPEVTQTPSHQVTQMGQEVILRCVPISNHLYFYWYRQILGQKVEFLVSFYNNEISEKSEIFDDQFSVERPDGSNFTLKIRSTKLEDSAMYFCASSATEDGNYEQYFGPGTRLTVT.

The J gene is TRBJ1-2, the V gene TRBV7-8; TRBD1 is a possible D gene (6 bases). CDR1 is SGHVS, CDR2 FQNEAQ, per germline. The V end was cut by 5 bases, the J end by 4 bases, with 14 bases between. This CDR3 spans 14 amino acids. CDR3 amino acids: CASSPGQPLYGYTF. The CDR3 nucleotides read TGTGCCAGCAGCCCCGGACAGCCTCTCTATGGCTACACCTTC.

This chain links TRBV7-8 with TRBJ2-7; TRBD2 agrees at 10 bases. J gave up 0 bases and V 5 bases, and 13 bases lay outside the gene matches. Germline V gene lookup returns CDR1 SGHVS and CDR2 FQNEAQ. There are 18 residues in the CDR3. This CDR3 reads CASSPVASGGESSYEQYF. In nucleotides, the CDR3 is TGTGCCAGCAGCCCAGTGGCTAGCGGGGGCGAGAGCTCCTACGAGCAGTACTTC.

This rearrangement joins TRBV6-6 to TRBJ2-1; D uncertain. Germline CDR1 and CDR2: MNHNY and SVGAGI (reference sequence). The germline V and J ends were trimmed by 4 bases and 0 bases, with 7 bases remaining between them. The CDR3 sequence is 14 residues long. The CDR3 loop reads CASSFGSSYNEQFF. DNA of the CDR3: TGTGCCAGCAGTTTCGGTAGCTCCTACAATGAGCAGTTCTTC.

The V and J genes are TRBV11-2 and TRBJ1-5; 8 positions agree with TRBD1. V lost 5 bases, J lost 4 bases, and 7 bases stayed unmatched. Germline V gene sequence: CDR1 SGHAT, CDR2 FQNNGV. The CDR3 has 15 amino acids. CDR3 sequence (DNA): TGTGCCAGCAGCGTAAGGACAGGGACTAATCAGCCCCAGCATTTT. It yields the protein CASSVRTGTNQPQHF.

V usage is TRBV7-9 and J usage is TRBJ1-4; 8 bases are a match to TRBD1. The V segment lost 7 bases and the J segment 0 bases; nucleotides outside the gene matches: 10. The CDR3 extends over 17 amino acids. Germline CDR1 and CDR2: SEHNR and FQNEAQ (reference sequence). The CDR3 DNA reads as TGTGCCAGCAACCCGACAGGGGCATTCTCAACTAATGAAAAACTGTTTTTT. Translated: CASNPTGAFSTNEKLFF.

V usage is TRBV28 and J usage is TRBJ2-3, with 8 positions matching TRBD2. J gave up 8 bases and V 5 bases, and 9 bases lay outside the gene matches. This CDR3 is built from 14 residues. CDR1 is MDHEN and CDR2 is SYDVKM in the germline V gene. CDR3: CASSIKREKATQYF. CDR3 sequence (DNA): TGTGCCAGCAGTATTAAGCGGGAGAAGGCTACGCAGTATTTT. Full variable domain (remainder filled in from reference TRBV28 and TRBJ2-3): DVKVTQSSRYLVKRTGEKVFLECVQDMDHENMFWYRQDPGLGLRLIYFSYDVKMKEKGDIPEGYSVSREKKERFSLILESASTNQTSMYLCASSIKREKATQYFGPGTRLTVL.